Sequencing of this T cell receptor (beta chain) was carried out in a study of cytomegalovirus exposure and HLA in healthy donors. Study-level information: About 179 million T cells yielded fewer than 120 million unique TCR beta sequences in earlier analysis.

J lost 1 base, V lost 0 bases, and 16 bases had no gene match. The CDR3 extends over 21 amino acids. Per germline, CDR1 SGHTA and CDR2 FQGNSA. This clone has only one observation. Its antigen is still unknown. General study points: The study assumed roughly uniform donor sequencing depth for presence/absence analyses. When a later analysis compared HLA-associated TCR beta chains with equally common others, the HLA-associated chains turned out to be more clonally expanded and to have lower generation probabilities.

PCR amplification relied on 60 Vbeta primers (plus 13 Jbeta primers). Clones were sequenced by immunoSEQ multiplex PCR, and TCRdb holds only the in-frame ones, with some missing. The table has some 150,000 clones, under 90% seen once. The specimen sequenced was PBMCs. The V and J genes are TRBV7-2 and TRBJ2-3; 10 bases agree with TRBD2. This clonotype originated in a boy aged 2 to 10 in good health and CMV-seronegative. The CDR3 DNA sequence: TGTGCCAGCAGCTTAGCGCTAAAGGGTAGCGGGGGGATTTACGGCACAGATACGCAGTATTTT. This gives the protein CASSLALKGSGGIYGTDTQYF.